A selection of T cell receptor beta chains follows, all from one sample in a study of shared clonotypes between healthy human individuals. Method: immunoSEQ multiplex PCR; TCRdb's copy keeps in-frame clones and lacks some. Seen here are 2 million to 2.5 million clones, approximately 93% observed once, and the top ten hold about 0.39%. Sequencing was performed on naive CD4+ T cells from PBMCs. These receptor sequences come from a man aged 18 to 30 in good health. Some clones in this sample may be carry-over from other donors' samples. Each CDR3 is given without its conserved first and last residue. Fields, in order: CDR3 protein, J gene, V gene.

CDR3: ASSDRGVAEAF
J: TRBJ1-1
V: TRBV6-5

CDR3: ASSRTVGGYSNQPQH
J: TRBJ1-5
V: TRBV28

CDR3: AWSGQYNQPQH
J: TRBJ1-5
V: TRBV30

CDR3: ASSPGLAGHNEQF
J: TRBJ2-1
V: TRBV6-1

CDR3: ASKVGPESGNTIY
J: TRBJ1-3
V: TRBV5-1

CDR3: ASVLGGLSEQY
J: TRBJ2-7
V: TRBV6-1

CDR3: ASTQGAQQPQH
J: TRBJ1-5
V: TRBV28

CDR3: ASSSTVNTEAF
J: TRBJ1-1
V: TRBV19

CDR3: ASSLGAEETQY
J: TRBJ2-5
V: TRBV28

CDR3: ASSLEFQGTYKINEQF
J: TRBJ2-1
V: TRBV7-9

CDR3: ASKRATEAF
J: TRBJ1-1
V: TRBV19

CDR3: ANSRNTIY
J: TRBJ1-3
V: TRBV6-4

CDR3: SSGDNIDNEQF
J: TRBJ2-1
V: TRBV29-1

CDR3: ASSVGAGGSDTQY
J: TRBJ2-3
V: TRBV5-4

CDR3: ASRLVLRPSYNEQF
J: TRBJ2-1
V: TRBV21-1

CDR3: ASRPTSGIYEQY
J: TRBJ2-7
V: TRBV28

CDR3: ASGTGASGETQY
J: TRBJ2-5
V: TRBV19

CDR3: ASIRPRPYEQY
J: TRBJ2-7
V: TRBV28

CDR3: ASSFSGAGYEQY
J: TRBJ2-7
V: TRBV6-5

CDR3: ASSSGQRTNYGYT
J: TRBJ1-2
V: TRBV28

CDR3: ASSPRDFSTEQY
J: TRBJ2-7
V: TRBV7-6